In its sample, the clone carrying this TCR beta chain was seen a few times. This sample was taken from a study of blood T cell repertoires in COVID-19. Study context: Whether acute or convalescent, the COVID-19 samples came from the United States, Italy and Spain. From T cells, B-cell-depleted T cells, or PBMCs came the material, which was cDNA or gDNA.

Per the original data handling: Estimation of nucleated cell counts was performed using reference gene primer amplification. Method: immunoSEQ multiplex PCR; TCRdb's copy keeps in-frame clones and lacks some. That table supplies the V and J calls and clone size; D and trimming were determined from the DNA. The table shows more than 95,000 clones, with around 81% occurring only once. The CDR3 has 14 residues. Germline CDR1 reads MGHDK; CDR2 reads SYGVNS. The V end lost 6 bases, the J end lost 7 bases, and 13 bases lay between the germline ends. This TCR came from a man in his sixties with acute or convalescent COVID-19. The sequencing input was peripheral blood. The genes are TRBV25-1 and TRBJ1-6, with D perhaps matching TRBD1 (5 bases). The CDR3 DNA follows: TGTGCCAGCAGAGGAGGGGCTAAGAATTCACCCCTCCACTTT. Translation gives CASRGGAKNSPLHF.